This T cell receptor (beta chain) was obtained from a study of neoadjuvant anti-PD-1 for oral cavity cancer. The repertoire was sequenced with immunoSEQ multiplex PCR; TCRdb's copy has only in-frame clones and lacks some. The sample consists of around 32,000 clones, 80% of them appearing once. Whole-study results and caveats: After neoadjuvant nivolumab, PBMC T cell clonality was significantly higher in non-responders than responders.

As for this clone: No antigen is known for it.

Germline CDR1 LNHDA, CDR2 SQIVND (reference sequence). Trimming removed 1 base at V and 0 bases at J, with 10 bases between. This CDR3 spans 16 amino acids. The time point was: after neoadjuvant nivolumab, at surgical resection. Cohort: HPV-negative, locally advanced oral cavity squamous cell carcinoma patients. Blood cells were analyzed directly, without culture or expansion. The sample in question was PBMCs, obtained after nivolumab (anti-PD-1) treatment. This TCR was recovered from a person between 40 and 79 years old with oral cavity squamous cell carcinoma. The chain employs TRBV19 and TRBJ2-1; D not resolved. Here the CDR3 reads CASSIGAPPSYNEQFF. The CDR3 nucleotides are TGTGCCAGTAGTATAGGAGCGCCGCCCTCCTACAATGAGCAGTTCTTC.